The 2 T cell receptor beta chains below come from one sample, sequenced in a study of molecular identifiers for immune sequencing clone quantification. TCRdb recomputed calls from the PCR reads with MiXCR, one row per CDR3 protein. The data hold some 320,000 distinct CDR3 sequences, with about 21% observed a single time. Sequencing was carried out using naive CD8+ T cells from blood, with Jurkat cell RNA spiked in. Noted subset: FACS-sorted CD8+CD4-CCR7+CD45RA+ naive T cells. These receptors all stem from a human donor in good health. Some libraries in this study had Jurkat cell RNA spiked in.

This clonotype showed up just a few times. V and J are TRBV6-2 or TRBV6-3 and TRBJ2-4; 8 bases line up with TRBD1. This CDR3 has 13 amino acids. The V and J ends lost 5 bases and 7 bases, in that order; junction bases with no gene match: 4. Germline V gives CDR1 MNHEY, CDR2 SVGEGT. The CDR3, as DNA: TGTGCCAGCAGTCCCTGGACAGGGAACATTCAGTACTTC. The encoded protein is CASSPWTGNIQYF.

The chain recombines TRBV4-1 with TRBJ1-1, with D tentatively TRBD1 (5 bases). The CDR3 sequence is 13 residues long. Germline loops: CDR1 MGHRA, CDR2 YSYEKL. V gave up 3 bases and J gave up 8 bases, with 13 bases separating them. As DNA, the CDR3 is TGCGCCAGCAGCCAGGGAGGCGGGGGAGAAGCTTTCTTT. It codes for CASSQGGGGEAFF.